This entry lists 6 T cell receptor beta chains sequenced from one sample in a study of regulatory and conventional T cells in RAG deficiency. Here immunoSEQ multiplex PCR was the method, and the copy in TCRdb shows in-frame clones only, minus some. Of approximately 35,000 clones listed, about 80% are singletons. Genomic DNA came from blood conventional CD4+ T cells gated CD25-low CD127-high. These sequences were also reported in another study, on regulatory T cells. From that report: Amplification used 52 TRBV primers and 13 TRBJ primers.

Sequenced material: CD4+ effector T cells sorted from blood. The receptors derive from a human donor in good health.

V gene TRBV27 combines with J gene TRBJ2-7, with 10 bases fitting TRBD1. The ends lost 3 bases at V and 6 bases at J; junction bases unmatched: 11. Germline V gene lookup returns CDR1 MNHEY and CDR2 SMNVEV (reference sequence). The CDR3 covers 16 residues. The CDR3 reads CASSLNWDRGRGEQYF. The CDR3 DNA sequence: TGTGCCAGCAGTTTGAATTGGGACAGGGGTCGGGGCGAGCAGTACTTC.

This chain uses TRBV5-1 with TRBJ2-2, with TRBD1 identical over 11 bases. The CDR3 contains 16 residues. Trimming took 5 bases from V and 1 from J; bases not matched to a gene: 4. In germline, CDR1 is SGHRS, CDR2 YFSETQ. CDR3: CASRPGTGGNTGELFF. CDR3 DNA sequence: TGCGCCAGCAGACCCGGGACAGGGGGGAACACCGGGGAGCTGTTTTTT.

This clone was recorded only once. The chain links TRBV6-5 to TRBJ1-5, with D uncertain. This CDR3 comprises 13 residues. The germline V and J ends were trimmed by 6 bases and 5 bases, with 11 bases remaining between them. The V gene's germline CDR1 is MNHEY and CDR2 SVGAGI. CDR3 DNA sequence: TGTGCCAGCAGCCTATTGGCACATCAGCCCCAGCATTTT. Residues: CASSLLAHQPQHF.

The chain joins TRBV4-1 to TRBJ1-3, with a tentative D call TRBD1 (5 bases). Germline CDR1 reads MGHRA; CDR2 reads YSYEKL. The germline V and J ends were trimmed by 3 bases and 5 bases, with 11 bases remaining between them. The CDR3 spans 14 residues. The chain's CDR3 is CASSQGGARNTIYF. CDR3 in DNA: TGCGCCAGCAGCCAGGGCGGGGCCCGAAACACCATATATTTT.

This clone was seen a handful of times. The rearrangement links TRBV14 to TRBJ1-5; D call uncertain. Per the germline V gene, CDR1 is SGHDN and CDR2 is FVKESK. V was cut by 0 bases and J by 6 bases, with 6 bases left in between. This CDR3 region has 13 residues. The CDR3 is CASSQDVGQPQHF. DNA for the CDR3: TGTGCCAGCAGCCAAGATGTTGGTCAGCCCCAGCATTTT.

This clone appeared once. V gene TRBV6-5 combines with J gene TRBJ1-2; D call uncertain. The CDR3 has 15 residues. Germline V gene data show CDR1 as MNHEY and CDR2 as SVGAGI. The germline V and J ends were trimmed by 7 bases and 2 bases, with 17 bases remaining between them. The CDR3 is CASMVKVGWNYGYTF. CDR3 sequence (DNA): TGTGCCAGCATGGTTAAAGTAGGGTGGAACTATGGCTACACCTTC.